Following are 23 T cell receptor beta chains from one sample sequenced in a study of blood T cell repertoires in COVID-19. Libraries were prepared by immunoSEQ multiplex PCR; TCRdb keeps only in-frame clonotypes and omits some of them. This sample has 200,000 to 250,000 clones, with about four fifths found just once. Source material: peripheral blood. These receptors originate from a woman under 40 who had recovered from COVID-19.

V and J are TRBV15 and TRBJ1-2; 7 nucleotides align to TRBD1. The CDR3 has 15 amino acids. Trimming at V came to 0 bases and at J to 3 bases, leaving 4 bases not matched to a gene. Germline CDR1 is LNHNV and CDR2 is YYDKDF (reference sequence). The CDR3 nucleotides are TGTGCCACCAGCAGAGAACAGGGGCTGGACTATGGCTACACCTTC. Translated, it gives CATSREQGLDYGYTF. The whole variable domain, filled in from reference TRBV15 and TRBJ1-2, reads DAMVIQNPRYQVTQFGKPVTLSCSQTLNHNVMYWYQQKSSQAPKLLFHYYDKDFNNEADTPDNFQSRRPNTSFCFLDIRSPGLGDTAMYLCATSREQGLDYGYTFGSGTRLTVV.

V usage is TRBV7-9 and J usage is TRBJ2-7, with D tentatively TRBD2 (5 bases). Trimming removed 6 bases from V and 3 bases from J, with 30 bases in between. The germline V gene encodes CDR1 SEHNR and CDR2 FQNEAQ (reference sequence). This CDR3 has 19 amino acids. As DNA, the CDR3 is TGTGCCAGCAGTCCACTCATTCCTCAAGAAGCGGAAAGATTCTACGAGCAGTACTTC. Amino acids: CASSPLIPQEAERFYEQYF.

V usage is TRBV28 and J usage is TRBJ2-1; TRBD2 agrees at 16 bases. Germline lookup yields CDR1 MDHEN and CDR2 SYDVKM. Losses at the gene ends were 1 base for V and 8 bases for J; bases not matched to a gene: 11. This CDR3 has 19 residues. CDR3 sequence reads: CASSLSGVWGTSGRDEQFF. The CDR3 bases are TGTGCCAGCAGTTTATCTGGTGTTTGGGGGACTAGCGGGAGGGATGAGCAGTTCTTC.

Written as DNA, the CDR3 is TGCGCCAGCAGCCCATCAGGGGAGATATCCCAAGAGACCCAGTACTTC. This codes for CASSPSGEISQETQYF. The J gene is TRBJ2-5, the V gene TRBV5-1; TRBD1 is a possible D gene (6 bases). V lost 4 bases and J 1 base, leaving 17 bases between the germline ends. CDR1 is SGHRS and CDR2 is YFSETQ in the germline V gene. The CDR3 totals 16 residues.

The CDR3 is CASSLGRGQDGYTF. The CDR3 DNA follows: TGTGCCAGCAGCTTGGGCAGGGGGCAGGATGGCTACACCTTC. The V and J genes are TRBV7-2 and TRBJ1-2; 8 bases match TRBD1. This CDR3 is 14 amino acids long. V was clipped by 3 bases and J by 6 bases; unmatched bases: 6. Germline CDR1 reads SGHTA; CDR2 reads FQGNSA.

The gene calls are TRBV27 and TRBJ2-6; D might be TRBD1 (6 bases). Germline assignment: CDR1 MNHEY and CDR2 SMNVEV (reference sequence). There are 16 residues in the CDR3. Deletions cut 4 bases from V and 4 bases from J, with 14 bases between. CDR3 DNA sequence: TGTGCCAGCAGTTCCCCGACAGGCCGGGGGGCCAACGTCCTGACTTTC. Translation: CASSSPTGRGANVLTF.

The rearrangement joins TRBV6-4 to TRBJ1-5, with TRBD1 matching 9 bases. Trimming took 5 bases from V and 4 from J; bases not matched to a gene: 15. The CDR3 covers 18 residues. Germline assignment: CDR1 MRHNA and CDR2 SNTAGT. The CDR3 DNA reads TGTGCCAGCAGTTTCACAGGGGGCGCTCCCGGGGGGAATCAGCCCCAGCATTTT. The encoded protein is CASSFTGGAPGGNQPQHF.

In the case of this clone: In the same sample, other DNA sequences code for this CDR3. The chain has TRBV5-6 and TRBJ2-1; 8 positions match TRBD2. The CDR3 is 13 residues long. Looked up from germline, CDR1 is SGHDT and CDR2 is YYEEEE. The junction had 4 bases not matched to a gene; V was cut back by 4 bases and J by 7 bases. This chain's CDR3 is CASSLGRGNEQFF. CDR3 in DNA: TGTGCCAGCAGCCTCGGGAGGGGAAATGAGCAGTTCTTC.

This rearrangement joins TRBV21-1 to TRBJ2-2; the D segment call TRBD2 is taken from the table without a DNA check. TRBV21-1 is termed a pseudogene. The CDR3 extends over 14 amino acids. The CDR3 DNA is TGTGCCAGCAGCAAACAACTGTCATCCGGGGAGCTGTTTTTT. Amino acids: CASSKQLSSGELFF.

The V and J genes are TRBV19 and TRBJ1-2; the match to TRBD1 covers 10 bases. Trimming cost V 4 bases and J 3 bases; bases outside gene matches: 8. CDR1 and CDR2 (germline): LNHDA, SQIVND (reference sequence). This CDR3 is 16 amino acids long. The CDR3 sequence: CASSNDRGQSHYGYTF. The DNA of the CDR3 is TGTGCCAGTAGTAACGACAGGGGGCAGTCGCACTATGGCTACACCTTC.

The J gene is TRBJ1-5, the V gene TRBV30; 10 bases line up with TRBD1. This CDR3 is 17 amino acids long. Germline V gene data show CDR1 as GTSNPN and CDR2 as SVGIG (reference sequence). Trimming cost V 2 bases and J 1 base; bases outside gene matches: 8. The CDR3 loop reads CAWSRDRGFASNQPQHF. The CDR3 nucleotides are TGTGCCTGGAGTAGGGACAGGGGATTCGCGAGCAATCAGCCCCAGCATTTT.

V is TRBV9 and J is TRBJ2-3; 8 nucleotides line up with TRBD1. Looked up from germline, CDR1 is SGDLS and CDR2 is YYNGEE. The CDR3 totals 13 residues. The V segment lost 4 bases and the J segment 9 bases; nucleotides outside the gene matches: 7. In nucleotides, the CDR3 is TGTGCCAGCAGCCCGAAGGACAGGGTGACGCAGTATTTT. This encodes CASSPKDRVTQYF.

CDR3 DNA: TGCAGCGTTGTGGGGCGCACAGATACGCAGTATTTT. This codes for CSVVGRTDTQYF. The chain employs TRBV29-1 and TRBJ2-3; TRBD1 is a possible D gene (5 bases). Per germline, CDR1 SQVTM and CDR2 ANQGSEA. V was cut by 4 bases and J by 1 base, with 6 bases left in between. The CDR3 has 12 amino acids.

The chain combines TRBV18 with TRBJ2-7, with 7 bases identical to TRBD1. The V gene's germline CDR1 is KGHSH and CDR2 LQKENI. The CDR3 extends over 16 amino acids. V gave up 5 bases and J gave up 1 base; unmatched junction bases: 11. In DNA, the CDR3 is TGTGCCAGCTCAGCAATGAGCCGGGACAGTTCCTACGAGCAGTACTTC. Amino acid sequence: CASSAMSRDSSYEQYF.

The rearrangement links TRBV4-2 to TRBJ2-5; 7 bases fit TRBD2. This CDR3 spans 16 amino acids. Trimming took 4 bases from V and 0 from J; bases not matched to a gene: 8. Looked up from germline, CDR1 is LGHNA and CDR2 is YNFKEQ. CDR3 amino acids: CASSPSAAGDQETQYF. For the CDR3, the DNA is TGTGCCAGCAGCCCTAGCGCCGCGGGGGACCAAGAGACCCAGTACTTC.

The rearrangement uses TRBV12-2 and TRBJ2-3; the table's TRBD1 call for D was not verified on the DNA. TRBV12-2 corresponds to a pseudogene. This CDR3 spans 12 amino acids. The CDR3 loop is CASRLSQDTQYF. The CDR3 bases are TGTGCAAGTCGCTTATCCCAAGATACGCAGTATTTT.

The J gene is TRBJ2-5, the V gene TRBV28; no clear D gene. The CDR3 is 14 residues long. V was pared by 3 bases and J by 2 bases, with 10 bases between. Germline V gene sequence: CDR1 MDHEN, CDR2 SYDVKM. The CDR3 loop is CASSLLSLQETQYF. The CDR3, as DNA: TGTGCCAGCAGTTTGTTGAGCCTACAAGAGACCCAGTACTTC.

The chain has TRBV5-1 and TRBJ2-5; 9 bases are a match to TRBD2. CDR3 size: 16 residues. With V trimmed by 0 bases and J by 2 bases, 5 bases remained unmatched. Germline-derived CDR1 and CDR2 are SGHRS and YFSETQ. DNA for the CDR3: TGCGCCAGCAGCTTGGTCGGGGCGGGAGGGCAAGAGACCCAGTACTTC. Its translation is CASSLVGAGGQETQYF.

This clone was seen once. CDR3 region: CASSDKEGRVNTEAFF. CDR3 nucleotides: TGTGCCAGCAGTGATAAGGAAGGCAGGGTCAACACTGAAGCTTTCTTT. V gene TRBV6-4 combines with J gene TRBJ1-1, with D possibly TRBD1 on 5 matching bases. Per germline, CDR1 MRHNA and CDR2 SNTAGT. Trimming stripped 3 bases from V and 2 bases from J, with 16 bases between. The CDR3 runs to 16 residues.

The chain carries TRBV18 and TRBJ1-1; 12 positions match TRBD1. The CDR3 extends over 15 amino acids. The J segment lost 4 bases and the V segment lost 4 bases, leaving 4 bases of the junction unmatched. Germline V CDR1 and CDR2: KGHSH, LQKENI. The CDR3 sequence is CASSQGTGGVTEAFF. The CDR3 DNA reads TGTGCCAGCTCACAGGGGACAGGGGGCGTCACTGAAGCTTTCTTT.

V is TRBV11-1 and J is TRBJ2-1; 7 bases match TRBD1. Germline V gene data show CDR1 as SGHAT and CDR2 as FQDESV (reference sequence). J gave up 4 bases and V 4 bases, and 1 base lay outside the gene matches. This CDR3 has 13 amino acids. CDR3: CASSWGQYNEQFF. As DNA, the CDR3 is TGTGCCAGCAGCTGGGGACAGTACAATGAGCAGTTCTTC. The variable domain in full, completed from reference TRBV11-1 and TRBJ2-1, reads EAEVAQSPRYKITEKSQAVAFWCDPISGHATLYWYRQILGQGPELLVQFQDESVVDDSQLPKDRFSAERLKGVDSTLKIQPAELGDSAMYLCASSWGQYNEQFFGPGTRLTVL.

This chain joins TRBV4-1 and TRBJ2-7, with D unresolved. The V end lost 0 bases, the J end lost 11 bases, and 14 bases lay between the germline ends. The CDR3 totals 13 residues. From germline, CDR1 is MGHRA and CDR2 YSYEKL. CDR3: CASSQEFSHPEYF. The CDR3 DNA is TGCGCCAGCAGCCAAGAATTCTCCCACCCGGAGTACTTC.

This chain links TRBV7-2 with TRBJ2-3, with 11 positions matching TRBD2. This CDR3 has 17 amino acids. The germline V gene encodes CDR1 SGHTA and CDR2 FQGNSA. The J segment lost 1 base and the V segment lost 3 bases, leaving 6 bases of the junction unmatched. CDR3 residues: CASSFGFSGRGTDTQYF. CDR3 coding DNA: TGTGCCAGCAGCTTTGGGTTTAGCGGGAGGGGCACAGATACGCAGTATTTT. The whole variable domain, filled in from reference TRBV7-2 and TRBJ2-3, reads GAGVSQSPSNKVTEKGKDVELRCDPISGHTALYWYRQSLGQGLEFLIYFQGNSAPDKSGLPSDRFSAERTGGSVSTLTIQRTQQEDSAVYLCASSFGFSGRGTDTQYFGPGTRLTVL.